The TCR beta chain under discussion was sequenced for a study of shared clonotypes between healthy human individuals. Study-level findings and limits: Rarefaction indicated that sorted-subset sequencing remained incomplete although depth was large.

Trimming left V 6 bases short and J 2 bases short, with 11 bases between. Looked up from germline, CDR1 is MNHEY and CDR2 is SMNVEV (reference sequence). The CDR3 consists of 13 residues. This clone was seen more than once but under ten times. Its antigen remains unidentified. This sample includes further DNA sequences coding for the same CDR3. TCRdb's table, derived via immunoSEQ multiplex PCR, lists solely in-frame clones and lacks some. The repertoire has about 800,000 clones, roughly 96% of them found once; the top ten carry about 0.21%. As defined, naive CD8 cells were CD45RO-negative and positively selected for CCR7, with terminally differentiated effector memory CD45RA+ cells excluded. Nashville, Tennessee was home to all donors, who were Caucasian adults.

This receptor was taken from a man aged 30 to 45 in good health. The genes are TRBV27 and TRBJ2-7; a possible D gene is TRBD1 (5 bases). Sequences were obtained from naive CD8+ T cells sorted from blood. CDR3 protein: CASSLQGAYEQYF. The CDR3 DNA reads TGTGCCAGCAGCCTCCAAGGGGCCTACGAGCAGTACTTC.